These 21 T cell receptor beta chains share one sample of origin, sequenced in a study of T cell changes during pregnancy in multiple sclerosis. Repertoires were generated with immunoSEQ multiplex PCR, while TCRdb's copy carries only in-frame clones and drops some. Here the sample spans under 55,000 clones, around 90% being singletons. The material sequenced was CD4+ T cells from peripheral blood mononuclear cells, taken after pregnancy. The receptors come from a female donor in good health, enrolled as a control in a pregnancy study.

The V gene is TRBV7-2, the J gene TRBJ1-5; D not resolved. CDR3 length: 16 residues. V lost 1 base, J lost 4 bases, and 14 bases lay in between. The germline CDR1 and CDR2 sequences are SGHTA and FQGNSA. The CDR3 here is CASSLEGWALNQPQHF. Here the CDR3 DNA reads TGTGCCAGCAGCTTAGAAGGATGGGCCCTGAATCAGCCCCAGCATTTT.

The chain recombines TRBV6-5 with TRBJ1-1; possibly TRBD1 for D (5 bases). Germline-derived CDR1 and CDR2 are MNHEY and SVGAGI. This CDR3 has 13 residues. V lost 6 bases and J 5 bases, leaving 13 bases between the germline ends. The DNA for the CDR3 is TGTGCCAGCAGACTCAATAGGGGAACTGAAGCTTTCTTT. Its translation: CASRLNRGTEAFF.

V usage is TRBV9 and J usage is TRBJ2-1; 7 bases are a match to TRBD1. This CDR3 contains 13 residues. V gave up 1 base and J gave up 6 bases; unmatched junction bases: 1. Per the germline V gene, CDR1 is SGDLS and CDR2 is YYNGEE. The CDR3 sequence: CASSVRQGNEQFF. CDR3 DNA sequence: TGTGCCAGCAGCGTACGACAGGGCAATGAGCAGTTCTTC.

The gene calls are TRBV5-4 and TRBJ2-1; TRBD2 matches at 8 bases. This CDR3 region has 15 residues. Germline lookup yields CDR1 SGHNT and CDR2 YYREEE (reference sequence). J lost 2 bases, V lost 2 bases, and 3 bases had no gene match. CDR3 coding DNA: TGTGCCAGCAGCTTAGCGGGAGCAACCTACAATGAGCAGTTCTTC. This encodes CASSLAGATYNEQFF.

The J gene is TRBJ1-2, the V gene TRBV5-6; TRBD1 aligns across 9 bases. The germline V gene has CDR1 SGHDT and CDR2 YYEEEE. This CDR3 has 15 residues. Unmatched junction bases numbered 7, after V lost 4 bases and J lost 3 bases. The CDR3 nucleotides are TGTGCCAGCAGCGTGGGACAGGGAAGCGACTATGGCTACACCTTC. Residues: CASSVGQGSDYGYTF.

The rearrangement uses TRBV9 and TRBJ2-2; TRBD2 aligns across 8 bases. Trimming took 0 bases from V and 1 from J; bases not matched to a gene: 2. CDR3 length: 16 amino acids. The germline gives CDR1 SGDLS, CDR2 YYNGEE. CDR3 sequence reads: CASSVGSGVNTGELFF. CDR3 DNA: TGTGCCAGCAGCGTAGGTAGCGGGGTGAACACCGGGGAGCTGTTTTTT.

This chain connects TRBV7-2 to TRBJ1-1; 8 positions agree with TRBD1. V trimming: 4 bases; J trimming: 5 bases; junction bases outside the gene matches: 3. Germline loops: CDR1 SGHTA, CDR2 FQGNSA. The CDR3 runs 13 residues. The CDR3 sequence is CASSSNRGTEAFF. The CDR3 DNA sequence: TGTGCCAGCAGCTCAAACAGGGGGACTGAAGCTTTCTTT. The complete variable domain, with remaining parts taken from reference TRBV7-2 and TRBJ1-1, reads GAGVSQSPSNKVTEKGKDVELRCDPISGHTALYWYRQSLGQGLEFLIYFQGNSAPDKSGLPSDRFSAERTGGSVSTLTIQRTQQEDSAVYLCASSSNRGTEAFFGQGTRLTVV.

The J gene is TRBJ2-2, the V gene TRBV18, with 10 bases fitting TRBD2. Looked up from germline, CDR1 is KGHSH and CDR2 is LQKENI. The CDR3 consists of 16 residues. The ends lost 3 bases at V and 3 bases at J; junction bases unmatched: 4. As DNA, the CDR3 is TGTGCCAGCTCACCGGGGACTAGCGCAGACACCGGGGAGCTGTTTTTT. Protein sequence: CASSPGTSADTGELFF. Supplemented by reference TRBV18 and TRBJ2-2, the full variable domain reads NAGVMQNPRHLVRRRGQEARLRCSPMKGHSHVYWYRQLPEEGLKFMVYLQKENIIDESGMPKERFSAEFPKEGPSILRIQQVVRGDSAAYFCASSPGTSADTGELFFGEGSRLTVL.

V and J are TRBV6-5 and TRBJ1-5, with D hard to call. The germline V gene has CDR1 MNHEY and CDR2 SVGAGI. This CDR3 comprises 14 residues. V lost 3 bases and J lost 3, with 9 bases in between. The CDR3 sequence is CASSYLIANQPQHF. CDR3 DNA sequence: TGTGCCAGCAGTTATTTGATAGCCAATCAGCCCCAGCATTTT.

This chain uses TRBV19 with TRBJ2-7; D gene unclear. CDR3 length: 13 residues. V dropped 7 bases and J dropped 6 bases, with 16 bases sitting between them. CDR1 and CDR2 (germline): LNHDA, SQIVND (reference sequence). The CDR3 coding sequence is TGTGCCAGTACTGACACCCTCAGGTCCGAGCAGTACTTC. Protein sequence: CASTDTLRSEQYF.

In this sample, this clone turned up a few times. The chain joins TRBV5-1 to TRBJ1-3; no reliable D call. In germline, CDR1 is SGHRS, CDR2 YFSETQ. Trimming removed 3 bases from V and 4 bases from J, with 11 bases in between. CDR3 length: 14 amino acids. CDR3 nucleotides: TGCGCCAGCAGCTCTTACGGGGAAGGAAACACCATATATTTT. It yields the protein CASSSYGEGNTIYF.

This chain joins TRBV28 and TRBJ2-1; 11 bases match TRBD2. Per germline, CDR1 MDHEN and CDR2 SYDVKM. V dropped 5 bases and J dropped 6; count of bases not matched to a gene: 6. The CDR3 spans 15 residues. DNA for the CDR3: TGTGCCAGCAGTGTTAGCGGGAGGGCGGTCAATGAGCAGTTCTTC. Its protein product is CASSVSGRAVNEQFF. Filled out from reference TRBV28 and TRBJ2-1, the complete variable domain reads DVKVTQSSRYLVKRTGEKVFLECVQDMDHENMFWYRQDPGLGLRLIYFSYDVKMKEKGDIPEGYSVSREKKERFSLILESASTNQTSMYLCASSVSGRAVNEQFFGPGTRLTVL.

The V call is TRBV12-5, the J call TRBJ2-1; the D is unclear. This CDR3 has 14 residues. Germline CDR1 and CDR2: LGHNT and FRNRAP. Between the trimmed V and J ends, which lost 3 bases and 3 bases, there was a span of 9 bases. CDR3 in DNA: TGTGCTAGTGGTTTCGGTAGAAACTACAATGAGCAGTTCTTC. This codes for CASGFGRNYNEQFF.

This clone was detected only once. The CDR3 loop reads CASSLWTDPNRNQPQHF. The CDR3 coding sequence is TGTGCCAGCAGCCTTTGGACAGACCCCAATCGCAATCAGCCCCAGCATTTT. The chain is built from TRBV14 and TRBJ1-5, with a weak D call TRBD1 (6 bases). Trimming pared 4 bases from V and 2 bases from J, leaving 18 bases between. The CDR3 is 17 residues long. Germline V gene lookup returns CDR1 SGHDN and CDR2 FVKESK.

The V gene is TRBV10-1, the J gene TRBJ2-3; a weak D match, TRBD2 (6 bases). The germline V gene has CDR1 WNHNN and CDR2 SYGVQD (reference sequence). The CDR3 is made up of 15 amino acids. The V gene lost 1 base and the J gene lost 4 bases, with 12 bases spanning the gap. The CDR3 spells CASSEWRGRPDTQYF. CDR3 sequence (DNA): TGCGCCAGCAGTGAGTGGCGAGGGAGGCCAGATACGCAGTATTTT.

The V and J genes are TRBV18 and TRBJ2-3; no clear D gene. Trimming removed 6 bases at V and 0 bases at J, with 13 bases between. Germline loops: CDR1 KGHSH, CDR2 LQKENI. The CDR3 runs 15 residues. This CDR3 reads CASSRASGSTDTQYF. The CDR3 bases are TGTGCCAGCTCCCGAGCCTCAGGCAGCACAGATACGCAGTATTTT.

The CDR3 here is CASRSLGLSEGEQYF. In nucleotides, the CDR3 is TGTGCCAGCAGATCCTTGGGTCTAAGCGAGGGCGAGCAGTACTTC. V gene TRBV4-2 combines with J gene TRBJ2-7, with a weak D call TRBD2 (5 bases). Between the trimmed V and J ends, which lost 6 bases and 6 bases, there was a span of 21 bases. CDR3 size: 15 residues. Germline values: CDR1 LGHNA, CDR2 YNFKEQ.

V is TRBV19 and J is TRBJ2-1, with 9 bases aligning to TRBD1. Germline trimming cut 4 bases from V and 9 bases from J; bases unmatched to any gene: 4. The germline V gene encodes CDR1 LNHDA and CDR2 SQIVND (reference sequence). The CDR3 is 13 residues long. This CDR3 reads CASSNIQGAEQFF. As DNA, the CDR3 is TGTGCCAGTAGTAATATACAGGGGGCTGAGCAGTTCTTC. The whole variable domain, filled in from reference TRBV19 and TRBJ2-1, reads DGGITQSPKYLFRKEGQNVTLSCEQNLNHDAMYWYRQDPGQGLRLIYYSQIVNDFQKGDIAEGYSVSREKKESFPLTVTSAQKNPTAFYLCASSNIQGAEQFFGPGTRLTVL.

The CDR3 loop reads CASSPTSGGHNEQFF. The CDR3 DNA is TGCGCCAGCAGCCCCACTAGCGGGGGACACAATGAGCAGTTCTTC. The gene calls are TRBV10-1 and TRBJ2-1; 11 positions match TRBD2. The CDR3 length is 15 residues. V shed 6 bases, J shed 5 bases, and the junction held 6 bases outside the gene matches. In germline, CDR1 is WNHNN, CDR2 SYGVQD (reference sequence).

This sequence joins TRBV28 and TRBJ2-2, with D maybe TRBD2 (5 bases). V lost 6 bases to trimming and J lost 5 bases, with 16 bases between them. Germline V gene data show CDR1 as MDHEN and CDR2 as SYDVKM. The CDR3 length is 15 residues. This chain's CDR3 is CASRSSSPGTGELFF. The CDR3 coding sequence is TGTGCCAGCAGATCCTCCAGCCCGGGAACCGGGGAGCTGTTTTTT. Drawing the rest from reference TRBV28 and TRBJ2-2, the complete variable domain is DVKVTQSSRYLVKRTGEKVFLECVQDMDHENMFWYRQDPGLGLRLIYFSYDVKMKEKGDIPEGYSVSREKKERFSLILESASTNQTSMYLCASRSSSPGTGELFFGEGSRLTVL.

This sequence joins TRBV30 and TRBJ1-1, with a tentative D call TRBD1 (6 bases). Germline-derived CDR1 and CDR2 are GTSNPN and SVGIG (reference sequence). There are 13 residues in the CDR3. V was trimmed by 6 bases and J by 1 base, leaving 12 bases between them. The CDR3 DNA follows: TGTGCCTGCCAACCGACAGGGAACACTGAAGCTTTCTTT. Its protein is CACQPTGNTEAFF. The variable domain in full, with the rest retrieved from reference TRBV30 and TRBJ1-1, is SQTIHQWPATLVQPVGSPLSLECTVEGTSNPNLYWYRQAAGRGLQLLFYSVGIGQISSEVPQNLSASRPQDRQFILSSKKLLLSDSGFYLCACQPTGNTEAFFGQGTRLTVV.